A selection of T cell receptor beta chains follows, all from one sample in a study of blood T cell repertoires in COVID-19. Produced via immunoSEQ multiplex PCR; TCRdb's table is partial and in-frame only. The repertoire holds some 120,000 clones, with about four fifths as singletons. The sample taken for sequencing was peripheral blood. Every receptor here comes from a woman under 40 who had recovered from COVID-19. Each CDR3 is given with its conserved first and last residue. The D gene is left open where the match is weak. Size is stated for part of the rows, as once, few or many counts, or as a class when the clone is expanded.

.	TRBV4-1	.	TRBJ2-3	CASSQGVRDGGIRNF	TGCGCCAGCAGCCAAGGAGTGCGGGACGGGGGAATAAGGAATTTT
TRBD2	TRBV6-5	.	TRBJ2-7	CASSYLAGGNYEQYF	TGTGCCAGCAGTTATCTAGCGGGAGGAAACTACGAGCAGTACTTC
TRBD1	TRBV29-1	few	TRBJ2-7	CSVAEGAREQYF	TGCAGCGTTGCAGAGGGGGCGCGAGAGCAGTACTTC
.	TRBV3-1/TRBV3-2	.	TRBJ2-4	CASSQGTVSTKNIQYF	TGTGCCAGCAGCCAAGGGACAGTTTCCACCAAAAACATTCAGTACTTC
.	TRBV3-1/TRBV3-2	.	TRBJ1-2	CASSQRRGDYGYTF	TGTGCCAGCAGCCAAAGGCGGGGGGACTATGGCTACACCTTC
TRBD1	TRBV6-4	.	TRBJ2-2	CASSVQQGGVTGELFF	TGTGCCAGCAGTGTACAACAGGGGGGTGTGACCGGGGAGCTGTTTTTT
.	TRBV25-1	.	TRBJ1-5	CASSEGGIDQPQHF	TGTGCCAGCAGTGAAGGAGGGATTGACCAGCCCCAGCATTTT
.	TRBV6-1	.	TRBJ2-7	CASSDVPGIIGEQYF	TGTGCCAGCAGTGATGTGCCGGGTATAATTGGCGAGCAGTACTTC
.	TRBV2	.	TRBJ1-2	CASSARVTTNYGYTF	TGTGCCAGCAGTGCTCGGGTTACTACTAACTATGGCTACACCTTC
.	TRBV25-1	once	TRBJ1-2	CASSDPGFGGASRDGYTF	TGTGCCAGCAGTGATCCCGGCTTCGGGGGGGCGTCGAGGGATGGCTACACCTTC
.	TRBV6-6	.	TRBJ1-3	CASSDYTNSGNTIYF	TGTGCCAGCAGTGATTACACGAACTCTGGAAACACCATATATTTT
.	TRBV14	.	TRBJ1-1	CASSQVAGDTEAFF	TGTGCCAGCAGCCAAGTAGCAGGGGACACTGAAGCTTTCTTT
TRBD1	TRBV2	.	TRBJ2-2	CASSRDRANTGELFF	TGTGCCAGCAGCCGGGACAGAGCGAACACCGGGGAGCTGTTTTTT
TRBD2	TRBV5-1	.	TRBJ2-5	CASSLGRLAGAGQETQYF	TGCGCCAGCAGCTTGGGAAGACTAGCGGGAGCTGGCCAAGAGACCCAGTACTTC
.	TRBV5-1	.	TRBJ1-2	CASSLGADSANYGYTF	TGCGCCAGCAGCTTGGGGGCAGACAGCGCTAACTATGGCTACACCTTC
.	TRBV19	.	TRBJ2-1	CATAPLGSGNEQFF	TGTGCCACTGCCCCTCTGGGGAGTGGGAATGAGCAGTTCTTC
TRBD2	TRBV15	few	TRBJ2-7	CATSIEVAGFYEQYF	TGTGCCACCAGCATAGAGGTAGCGGGATTTTACGAGCAGTACTTC
TRBD1	TRBV19	.	TRBJ2-3	CASSIVGGANTQYF	TGTGCCAGTAGTATAGTAGGGGGCGCGAATACGCAGTATTTT
TRBD1	TRBV24-1	.	TRBJ2-6	CATSVPTGGSSGANVLTF	TGTGCCACCAGTGTCCCCACAGGGGGATCGTCTGGGGCCAACGTCCTGACTTTC
.	TRBV11-2	.	TRBJ2-5	CASSLSPLAFQETQYF	TGTGCCAGCAGCTTATCCCCACTAGCTTTCCAAGAGACCCAGTACTTC
.	TRBV14	.	TRBJ2-1	CASSQDLRGNEQFF	TGTGCCAGCAGCCAAGATCTCAGGGGCAATGAGCAGTTCTTC
.	TRBV7-6	.	TRBJ2-5	CASSNPELGQETQYF	TGTGCCAGCAGCAACCCCGAACTAGGTCAGGAGACCCAGTACTTC
.	TRBV27	few	TRBJ2-6	CASSPRGSGANVLTF	TGTGCCAGCTCGCCCAGGGGCTCTGGGGCCAACGTCCTGACTTTC
.	TRBV3-1/TRBV3-2	.	TRBJ2-1	CASSQMTAEQFF	TGTGCCAGCAGCCAGATGACAGCTGAGCAGTTCTTC
TRBD1	TRBV19	.	TRBJ2-1	CASSIYGTGLSNEQFF	TGTGCCAGTAGTATCTATGGGACAGGACTAAGCAATGAGCAGTTCTTC
.	TRBV5-4	.	TRBJ2-7	CASSLAGTGRVGEQYF	TGTGCCAGCAGCTTGGCGGGAACAGGGCGCGTGGGCGAGCAGTACTTC
.	TRBV5-4	few	TRBJ1-2	CASRKQASDGYTF	TGTGCCAGCAGAAAACAGGCGAGTGATGGCTACACCTTC
TRBD1	TRBV19	.	TRBJ1-6	CASSPRTGDRRPLHF	TGTGCCAGTAGCCCCAGGACAGGGGATCGACGACCCCTCCACTTT